What follows are 19 T cell receptor beta chains derived from one specimen sequenced in a study of Graves' ophthalmopathy and Graves' hyperthyroidism. The sequenced template was RNA, covering the TCR beta CDR3 region. HTBI primers were used in a first-round RT-PCR, which preceded a second-round multiplex PCR. TCRdb reprocessed the multiplex PCR reads with MiXCR, giving one entry per CDR3 protein. The sample carries 150,000 or so distinct CDR3 sequences, 30% to 45% recorded once. The sequenced sample consisted of peripheral blood. The receptors originated from a middle-aged woman with Graves' ophthalmopathy.

This clonotype was detected ten times or more. V gene TRBV6-5 combines with J gene TRBJ1-2, with D hard to call. The CDR3 totals 14 residues. Trimming stripped 11 bases from V and 4 bases from J, with 20 bases between. Germline CDR1 and CDR2: MNHEY and SVGAGI. The CDR3 reads CAGEEDGDLYGYTF. In DNA form, the CDR3 reads TGTGCCGGAGAGGAGGACGGAGACCTCTATGGCTACACCTTC.

This clonotype was found many times. V gene TRBV29-1 combines with J gene TRBJ2-7; 9 bases map to TRBD1. Germline CDR1 SQVTM, CDR2 ANQGSEA. The ends lost 6 bases at V and 3 bases at J; junction bases unmatched: 12. CDR3 size: 15 residues. CDR3 DNA: TGCAGCGTCCTCGGCGGACAGGGGCACAACTACGAGCAGTACTTC. Its protein product is CSVLGGQGHNYEQYF.

This clonotype was picked up many times. The chain is built from TRBV5-1 and TRBJ2-7, with 10 bases aligning to TRBD2. The CDR3 covers 15 residues. From germline, CDR1 is SGHRS and CDR2 YFSETQ. V shed 5 bases and J 0 bases; nucleotides not matched to a gene: 5. CDR3 residues: CASRPLAGASYEQYF. The CDR3 DNA reads as TGCGCCAGCAGACCCCTAGCGGGGGCCTCCTACGAGCAGTACTTC.

This clonotype has at least ten counts. This chain joins TRBV11-3 and TRBJ2-7; perhaps TRBD1 as D (6 bases). V lost 3 bases and J lost 3, with 12 bases in between. Germline CDR1 reads SGHNT; CDR2 reads YENEEA. The CDR3 sequence is 14 residues long. In DNA form, the CDR3 reads TGTGCCAGCAGCTTCCCGGGACACCTCTACGAGCAGTACTTC. Its protein product is CASSFPGHLYEQYF.

This clonotype was seen ten or more times. A much more abundant neighbour one base away suggests this may be a read error. V usage is TRBV10-3 and J usage is TRBJ1-1; 12 bases are shared with TRBD1. In germline, CDR1 is ENHRY, CDR2 SYGVKD. The CDR3 runs to 15 residues. The CDR3 sequence is CVISNRDRGRSEAFF. Written as DNA, the CDR3 is TGTGTCATCAGCAACCGGGACAGGGGGCGATCTGAAGCTTTCTTT.

Ten or more counts support this clonotype. The V and J genes are TRBV7-2 and TRBJ2-2, with no clear D. This CDR3 comprises 15 residues. The V and J ends lost 6 bases and 2 bases respectively, with 13 bases between them. The germline CDR1 and CDR2 sequences are SGHTA and FQGNSA. CDR3 sequence reads: CASRRRPVNTGELFF. The CDR3, as DNA: TGTGCCAGCAGACGACGGCCAGTTAACACCGGGGAGCTGTTTTTT.

A few counts support this clonotype. The J gene is TRBJ2-7, the V gene TRBV6-2 or TRBV6-3, with D perhaps TRBD1 (6 bases). Per germline, CDR1 MNHEY and CDR2 SVGEGT. CDR3 length: 16 amino acids. The V gene lost 0 bases and the J gene lost 3 bases, with 15 bases spanning the gap. DNA for the CDR3: TGTGCCAGCAGTTACTCTTACCCCGGACAGAACTACGAGCAGTACTTC. Residues: CASSYSYPGQNYEQYF.

This clonotype came up many times. This sequence joins TRBV28 and TRBJ1-5, with TRBD1 identical over 7 bases. Trimming took 7 bases from V and 7 from J; bases not matched to a gene: 19. Germline CDR1 is MDHEN and CDR2 is SYDVKM. The CDR3 runs 17 residues. CDR3 DNA sequence: TGTGCCAGCACCTCAATCCAGGCAGGGGGTGGTAGGCAGCCCCAGCATTTT. Protein sequence: CASTSIQAGGGRQPQHF.

The V and J genes are TRBV11-2 and TRBJ2-5; TRBD1 matches 10 bases. The CDR3 length is 15 residues. Germline CDR1 reads SGHAT; CDR2 reads FQNNGV. V shed 9 bases and J 5 bases; nucleotides not matched to a gene: 12. The CDR3 reads CASNRQGAPSETQYF. In nucleotides, the CDR3 is TGTGCCAGTAATCGACAGGGGGCTCCCAGTGAGACCCAGTACTTC.

This clonotype was detected ten times or more. The chain recombines TRBV6-1 with TRBJ1-5, with no clear D. The V gene's germline CDR1 is MNHNS and CDR2 SASEGT. V was pared by 1 base and J by 4 bases, with 8 bases between. The CDR3 totals 14 residues. The CDR3 spells CASSEVGGNQPQHF. In nucleotides, the CDR3 is TGTGCCAGCAGTGAAGTAGGCGGTAATCAGCCCCAGCATTTT.

This rearrangement joins TRBV2 to TRBJ2-5; D is perhaps TRBD1 (5 bases). The CDR3 spans 16 residues. Trimming cost V 6 bases and J 5 bases, with 22 bases left between them. Germline V CDR1 and CDR2: SNHLY, FYNNEI. CDR3 loop: CASRGHITPTRETQYF. Here the CDR3 DNA reads TGTGCCAGCAGAGGACACATAACCCCAACACGGGAGACCCAGTACTTC. The whole variable domain, filled in from reference TRBV2 and TRBJ2-5, reads EPEVTQTPSHQVTQMGQEVILRCVPISNHLYFYWYRQILGQKVEFLVSFYNNEISEKSEIFDDQFSVERPDGSNFTLKIRSTKLEDSAMYFCASRGHITPTRETQYFGPGTRLLVL.

At least ten counts were recorded for this clonotype. This sequence may be a read error, since a much larger clone differs from it by one base. The genes are TRBV2 and TRBJ1-2; no clear D. In germline, CDR1 is SNHLY, CDR2 FYNNEI. This CDR3 spans 12 amino acids. Trimming removed 8 bases from V and 2 bases from J, with 9 bases in between. In DNA, the CDR3 is TGTGCCAGCCAGGTTGACAACTATGGCTACACCTTC. This codes for CASQVDNYGYTF.

This clonotype was found many times. This chain joins TRBV27 and TRBJ2-2; either TRBD1 or TRBD2 may supply D (5 bases each). From germline, CDR1 is MNHEY and CDR2 SMNVEV (reference sequence). V was cut by 3 bases and J by 1 base, with 12 bases left in between. The CDR3 is 16 residues long. The CDR3 loop is CASSLFQGENTGELFF. In nucleotides, the CDR3 is TGTGCCAGCAGTTTGTTCCAGGGAGAGAACACCGGGGAGCTGTTTTTT.

Ten or more counts support this clonotype. The chain is built from TRBV27 and TRBJ1-6, with TRBD1 as a possible D gene (6 bases). The CDR3 loop spans 15 amino acids. Germline values: CDR1 MNHEY, CDR2 SMNVEV (reference sequence). Trimming took off 7 bases at V and 5 bases at J, with 15 bases between the two ends. The CDR3 DNA reads as TGTGCCAGCACCCACACAGGGCTAAATAATTCACCCCTCCACTTT. Its translation is CASTHTGLNNSPLHF.

This clonotype was counted between two and nine times. In DNA, the CDR3 is TGTGCCAGCACTCGCGTGGGACAGGGGTCACAAGAGACCCAGTACTTC. It yields the protein CASTRVGQGSQETQYF. The J gene is TRBJ2-5, the V gene TRBV6-1; TRBD1 aligns across 10 bases. The J segment lost 2 bases and the V segment lost 7 bases, leaving 10 bases of the junction unmatched. This CDR3 is built from 16 residues. Per the germline V gene, CDR1 is MNHNS and CDR2 is SASEGT.

This clonotype has ten or more counts. The chain combines TRBV20-1 with TRBJ2-7, with D possibly matching TRBD1 (5 bases). The germline V gene encodes CDR1 DFQATT and CDR2 SNEGSKA (reference sequence). This CDR3 is built from 14 residues. V was clipped by 3 bases and J by 1 base, with 13 bases between them. Written as DNA, the CDR3 is TGCAGTGCTAGCGGACACCTGATTTCCTACGAGCAGTACTTC. Its protein product is CSASGHLISYEQYF.

The chain is built from TRBV5-1 and TRBJ1-2; 7 bases are shared with TRBD1. V dropped 3 bases and J dropped 0; count of bases not matched to a gene: 8. The CDR3 has 16 amino acids. Germline CDR1 and CDR2: SGHRS and YFSETQ. CDR3: CASSSSPGQTNYGYTF. The CDR3 DNA is TGCGCCAGCAGCTCGAGTCCGGGACAGACTAACTATGGCTACACCTTC.

The chain recombines TRBV6-1 with TRBJ2-2, with a possible D match to TRBD1 (5 bases). The V end lost 6 bases, the J end lost 6 bases, and 17 bases lay between the germline ends. The CDR3 has 15 residues. CDR1 and CDR2 from the germline V gene are MNHNS and SASEGT. CDR3: CASRKQGNKAGELFF. In DNA, the CDR3 is TGTGCCAGCAGAAAGCAGGGAAACAAGGCCGGGGAGCTGTTTTTT.

This clonotype was counted at least ten times. The V gene is TRBV6-1, the J gene TRBJ2-7; 8 bases align to TRBD1. V lost 1 base and J lost 3; bases outside the gene matches: 5. The CDR3 loop spans 15 amino acids. Germline CDR1 and CDR2: MNHNS and SASEGT. DNA of the CDR3: TGTGCCAGCAGTGAAGGCGGGACAGGACACTACGAGCAGTACTTC. Protein sequence: CASSEGGTGHYEQYF.